What follows are 21 T cell receptor beta chains derived from one specimen sequenced in a study of blood T cell repertoires in COVID-19. Sequencing used immunoSEQ multiplex PCR; TCRdb keeps in-frame clones, though not all of them. This table holds around 140,000 clones, around 80% found once. Material: peripheral blood. All receptors come from a woman aged 55-75 years with acute or convalescent COVID-19.

This rearrangement joins TRBV19 to TRBJ2-3; D remains unclear. This CDR3 has 14 amino acids. The V end lost 3 bases, the J end lost 2 bases, and 9 bases lay between the germline ends. Germline V gene lookup returns CDR1 LNHDA and CDR2 SQIVND (reference sequence). The CDR3 protein is CASSIKGDTDTQYF. The CDR3 coding sequence is TGTGCCAGTAGTATTAAAGGAGACACAGATACGCAGTATTTT.

The chain employs TRBV10-3 and TRBJ1-1; tentative D call: TRBD1 (5 bases). With 3 bases removed from V and 0 bases from J, the gap between germline ends came to 14 bases. Per the germline V gene, CDR1 is ENHRY and CDR2 is SYGVKD. The CDR3 runs to 16 residues. CDR3 coding DNA: TGTGCCATCAGTGATAGACGAACAGGAATGAACACTGAAGCTTTCTTT. This sequence encodes CAISDRRTGMNTEAFF.

This chain links TRBV11-2 with TRBJ1-6; TRBD1 matches 7 bases. Germline V CDR1 and CDR2: SGHAT, FQNNGV. The V segment lost 4 bases and the J segment 9 bases; nucleotides outside the gene matches: 3. CDR3 length: 13 residues. CDR3 in amino acids: CASSWGQTSPLHF. CDR3 nucleotides: TGTGCCAGCAGCTGGGGACAGACTTCACCCCTCCACTTT.

The rearrangement joins TRBV27 to TRBJ2-7; 15 nucleotides agree with TRBD2. V dropped 2 bases and J dropped 7; count of bases not matched to a gene: 9. Germline lookup yields CDR1 MNHEY and CDR2 SMNVEV (reference sequence). The length of the CDR3 is 17 residues. The CDR3 reads CASSLPGLAGGPREQYF. The CDR3 DNA follows: TGTGCCAGCAGTTTACCCGGACTAGCGGGAGGGCCGCGGGAGCAGTACTTC.

The chain carries TRBV9 and TRBJ2-5; weak D call: TRBD2 (6 bases). Deletions cut 2 bases from V and 0 bases from J, with 14 bases between. Per germline, CDR1 SGDLS and CDR2 YYNGEE. The CDR3 covers 16 residues. The CDR3 nucleotides are TGTGCCAGCAGCGTCGGCGGGGTTGGGTACCAAGAGACCCAGTACTTC. Protein: CASSVGGVGYQETQYF.

The chain uses TRBV7-9 and TRBJ2-7; 10 positions match TRBD2. The CDR3 length is 16 residues. Germline-derived CDR1 and CDR2 are SEHNR and FQNEAQ (reference sequence). The J segment lost 1 base and the V segment lost 5 bases, leaving 8 bases of the junction unmatched. The CDR3 reads CASSPRGTSVSYEQYF. Written as DNA, the CDR3 is TGTGCCAGCAGCCCGCGTGGGACTAGCGTTTCCTACGAGCAGTACTTC. The whole variable domain, filled in from reference TRBV7-9 and TRBJ2-7, reads DTGVSQNPRHKITKRGQNVTFRCDPISEHNRLYWYRQTLGQGPEFLTYFQNEAQLEKSRLLSDRFSAERPKGSFSTLEIQRTEQGDSAMYLCASSPRGTSVSYEQYFGPGTRLTVT.

This clone was observed once. This chain uses TRBV6-1 with TRBJ1-4, with 8 positions matching TRBD1. Germline CDR1 MNHNS, CDR2 SASEGT. V lost 4 bases and J lost 7; bases outside the gene matches: 11. The CDR3 is made up of 16 amino acids. The CDR3 loop reads CASSGIRGRLSEKLFF. CDR3 sequence (DNA): TGTGCCAGCAGTGGTATCAGGGGGCGTTTGAGTGAAAAACTGTTTTTT.

This chain links TRBV30 with TRBJ1-1, with TRBD1 as a possible D gene (5 bases). V was pared by 7 bases and J by 0 bases, with 15 bases between. This CDR3 is built from 14 residues. Per the germline V gene, CDR1 is GTSNPN and CDR2 is SVGIG (reference sequence). The CDR3 nucleotides read TGTGCCTCGCAAACCGGGGGGATGAACACTGAAGCTTTCTTT. It yields the protein CASQTGGMNTEAFF.

This rearrangement joins TRBV7-2 to TRBJ2-1; TRBD2 matches at 7 bases. CDR3 length: 15 amino acids. The V segment lost 4 bases and the J segment 0 bases; nucleotides outside the gene matches: 3. Germline CDR1 is SGHTA and CDR2 is FQGNSA. The CDR3 sequence: CASSSGGSSYNEQFF. CDR3 DNA: TGTGCCAGCAGCTCGGGCGGGAGCTCCTACAATGAGCAGTTCTTC.

This clone was recorded a few times. The chain links TRBV10-3 to TRBJ2-7, with D possibly matching TRBD1 (6 bases). V was trimmed by 5 bases and J by 2 bases, leaving 10 bases between them. The CDR3 covers 13 residues. Germline-derived CDR1 and CDR2 are ENHRY and SYGVKD. The CDR3 DNA follows: TGTGCCATCAGTAGGGGGTCGGCCTACGAGCAGTACTTC. This codes for CAISRGSAYEQYF.

The CDR3 coding sequence is TGTGCCAGCAGCTTTGGAGGGGATGTTAATGAGCAGTTCTTC. Protein product: CASSFGGDVNEQFF. The V call is TRBV11-3, the J call TRBJ2-1; D might be TRBD2 (6 bases). CDR1 is SGHNT and CDR2 is YENEEA in the germline V gene. This CDR3 region has 14 residues. V dropped 3 bases and J dropped 7 bases, with 13 bases sitting between them.

V gene TRBV30 combines with J gene TRBJ1-2; 7 nucleotides agree with TRBD1. CDR3 length equals 14 residues. The ends lost 4 bases at V and 8 bases at J; junction bases unmatched: 13. The germline V gene has CDR1 GTSNPN and CDR2 SVGIG (reference sequence). The CDR3 region has the DNA TGTGCCTGGACCCCGACAGGGAGAGCTTCGGGCTACACCTTC. Translated, it gives CAWTPTGRASGYTF. Using reference TRBV30 and TRBJ1-2 for the parts outside the CDR3, the full variable domain is SQTIHQWPATLVQPVGSPLSLECTVEGTSNPNLYWYRQAAGRGLQLLFYSVGIGQISSEVPQNLSASRPQDRQFILSSKKLLLSDSGFYLCAWTPTGRASGYTFGSGTRLTVV.

This chain joins TRBV9 and TRBJ2-5; 12 bases are a match to TRBD1. Looked up from germline, CDR1 is SGDLS and CDR2 is YYNGEE. After removal of 4 bases from V and 4 bases from J, the junction contained 11 bases not matched to a gene. CDR3 length: 17 residues. The CDR3 protein is CASSPTPGTGGRETQYF. CDR3 in DNA: TGTGCCAGCAGCCCAACCCCCGGGACAGGGGGCCGAGAGACCCAGTACTTC. Full variable domain (remainder filled in from reference TRBV9 and TRBJ2-5): DSGVTQTPKHLITATGQRVTLRCSPRSGDLSVYWYQQSLDQGLQFLIQYYNGEERAKGNILERFSAQQFPDLHSELNLSSLELGDSALYFCASSPTPGTGGRETQYFGPGTRLLVL.

About this clone: The junction differs from germline at one of its ends, possibly a read error. The rearrangement joins TRBV12-3 or TRBV12-4 to TRBJ2-2; D unresolved. This CDR3 region has 13 residues. The CDR3 region is CASRFRGTGELFF. The DNA for the CDR3 is TGTGCCAGCCGTTTTCGCGGTACCGGGGAGCTGTTTTTT.

The V and J genes are TRBV28 and TRBJ1-1; TRBD1 might be the D (5 bases). The CDR3 covers 14 residues. The ends were cut back, 2 bases at V and 8 bases at J, with 15 bases in the middle. CDR1 and CDR2 (germline): MDHEN, SYDVKM. The CDR3 loop is CASSLGAGPIEAFF. CDR3 nucleotides: TGTGCCAGCAGTTTAGGGGCAGGACCCATCGAAGCTTTCTTT.

The genes are TRBV5-1 and TRBJ2-7, with TRBD2 matching over 10 bases. Unmatched junction bases numbered 13, after V lost 4 bases and J lost 3 bases. The V gene's germline CDR1 is SGHRS and CDR2 YFSETQ. CDR3 length: 17 amino acids. For the CDR3, the DNA is TGCGCCAGCAGCCTGGGGCCTACTACTAGCGGGAACTACGAGCAGTACTTC. Amino acids: CASSLGPTTSGNYEQYF.

The J gene is TRBJ2-5, the V gene TRBV11-2; D is perhaps TRBD2 (6 bases). Germline V CDR1 and CDR2: SGHAT, FQNNGV. The CDR3 has 15 residues. Trimming took 1 base from V and 1 from J, leaving 10 bases between them. For the CDR3, the DNA is TGTGCCAGCAGCTTAGTACGGGGGACCCAAGAGACCCAGTACTTC. This gives the protein CASSLVRGTQETQYF.

This chain joins TRBV10-2 and TRBJ1-1; D gene uncertain. Trimming removed 6 bases at V and 2 bases at J, with 13 bases between. The CDR3 extends over 14 amino acids. CDR1 is WSHSY and CDR2 is SAAADI in the germline V gene. The DNA for the CDR3 is TGCGCCAGCAGGTCCCGGGGAGTAAACACTGAAGCTTTCTTT. Protein sequence: CASRSRGVNTEAFF.

The chain is built from TRBV30 and TRBJ2-6, with D uncertain. The germline gives CDR1 GTSNPN, CDR2 SVGIG (reference sequence). Trimming cost V 3 bases and J 0 bases, with 15 bases left between them. The CDR3 loop spans 17 amino acids. The CDR3 loop is CAWRDGVQLSGANVLTF. CDR3 nucleotides: TGTGCCTGGAGAGACGGAGTCCAGCTCTCTGGGGCCAACGTCCTGACTTTC.

The J gene is TRBJ2-7, the V gene TRBV10-3; 11 positions match TRBD2. Germline V gene data show CDR1 as ENHRY and CDR2 as SYGVKD. CDR3 length: 14 amino acids. The trim removed 6 bases at V and 5 bases at J, leaving 6 bases unmatched. The CDR3 bases are TGTGCCATCAGCTTAGCGGGAGGGTTCGACGAGCAGTACTTC. Its protein is CAISLAGGFDEQYF.

The rearrangement joins TRBV28 to TRBJ2-5; 7 bases agree with TRBD2. The CDR3 covers 14 residues. J was trimmed by 1 base and V by 7 bases; bases with no gene match: 6. Germline V gene lookup returns CDR1 MDHEN and CDR2 SYDVKM. The chain's CDR3 is CASTPSGTQETQYF. For the CDR3, the DNA is TGTGCCAGCACTCCGAGCGGGACCCAAGAGACCCAGTACTTC.